The entry that follows covers one T cell receptor beta chain sequence. Antigen: not known. The record originates from a study of PD-L1 blockade in urothelial cancer. Regarding the study as a whole: Tumor-associated clones in blood expanded more at 3 weeks in durable-benefit patients.

Specified time point: pretreatment peripheral blood. Repertoires were generated with immunoSEQ multiplex PCR, while TCRdb's copy carries only in-frame clones and drops some. The top ten clones hold roughly 6.6% of a sample with 75,000 to 95,000 clones, around four fifths of them seen once. In germline, CDR1 is MGHRA, CDR2 YSYEKL. CDR3 length: 14 residues. The ends were cut back, 3 bases at V and 3 bases at J, with 11 bases in the middle. This TCR was recovered from a man between 40 and 49 years old with urothelial cancer. The chain has TRBV4-1 and TRBJ1-1; TRBD1 is a possible D gene (6 bases). Sequencing used PBMCs, obtained around atezolizumab (anti-PD-L1) treatment. CDR3 in DNA: TGCGCCAGCAGCCAGAATACAGGGTACACTGAAGCTTTCTTT. It encodes CASSQNTGYTEAFF.